Listed below are T cell receptor beta chains from one sample, sequenced in a study of cytomegalovirus exposure and HLA in healthy donors. The table came from immunoSEQ multiplex PCR; TCRdb's copy has only in-frame clones and leaves some out. The sample holds more than 110,000 clones, around 78% seen once. The sequencing input was PBMCs. The source is a male donor in good health and CMV-seronegative. Each CDR3 is given with its conserved first and last residue. A D gene is named only where the DNA matches it firmly. Clone size is not always given. Where it is, it says once, few, many or a class for expanded clones.

J gene: TRBJ2-7
clone size: .
D gene: TRBD1
V gene: TRBV6-4
CDR3 protein: CASSEMDRKIYEQYF
CDR3 DNA: TGTGCCAGCAGTGAGATGGACAGGAAGATCTACGAGCAGTACTTC

J gene: TRBJ2-7
clone size: .
D gene: TRBD2
V gene: TRBV11-2
CDR3 protein: CASSLGERGRAYEQYF
CDR3 DNA: TGTGCCAGCAGCTTAGGGGAGCGGGGGCGGGCCTACGAGCAGTACTTC

J gene: TRBJ2-1
clone size: .
D gene: .
V gene: TRBV30
CDR3 protein: CAWSVLGEDEQFF
CDR3 DNA: TGTGCCTGGAGTGTACTAGGTGAAGATGAGCAGTTCTTC

J gene: TRBJ2-1
clone size: .
D gene: TRBD2
V gene: TRBV19
CDR3 protein: CASSTTSGSYNEQFF
CDR3 DNA: TGTGCCAGTAGCACGACTAGCGGGTCCTACAATGAGCAGTTCTTC

J gene: TRBJ1-5
clone size: few
D gene: .
V gene: TRBV5-8
CDR3 protein: CASSLPENSNQPQHF
CDR3 DNA: TGTGCCAGCAGCTTGCCAGAAAATAGCAATCAGCCCCAGCATTTT

J gene: TRBJ1-1
clone size: .
D gene: .
V gene: TRBV9
CDR3 protein: CASTGSGQNTEAFF
CDR3 DNA: TGTGCCAGCACCGGGTCGGGACAGAACACTGAAGCTTTCTTT

J gene: TRBJ2-5
clone size: .
D gene: TRBD2
V gene: TRBV12-5
CDR3 protein: CASGLLLAGGPETQYF
CDR3 DNA: TGTGCTAGTGGTTTACTACTAGCGGGGGGCCCGGAGACCCAGTACTTC

J gene: TRBJ2-3
clone size: .
D gene: .
V gene: TRBV5-4
CDR3 protein: CASSPLGASTDTQYF
CDR3 DNA: TGTGCCAGCAGCCCACTTGGGGCTAGCACAGATACGCAGTATTTT

J gene: TRBJ1-4
clone size: .
D gene: .
V gene: TRBV19
CDR3 protein: CASSQGVRTNEKLFF
CDR3 DNA: TGTGCCAGTAGTCAAGGGGTGCGGACTAATGAAAAACTGTTTTTT

J gene: TRBJ2-2
clone size: .
D gene: TRBD2
V gene: TRBV9
CDR3 protein: CASSSSPSGLTNTGELFF
CDR3 DNA: TGTGCCAGCAGCTCCTCTCCTAGCGGGCTGACGAACACCGGGGAGCTGTTTTTT

J gene: TRBJ2-1
clone size: .
D gene: TRBD2
V gene: TRBV5-1
CDR3 protein: CASSLWGGNEQFF
CDR3 DNA: TGCGCCAGCAGCTTGTGGGGGGGCAATGAGCAGTTCTTC

J gene: TRBJ2-3
clone size: .
D gene: .
V gene: TRBV4-1
CDR3 protein: CASSQVSVSTDTQYF
CDR3 DNA: TGCGCCAGCAGCCAAGTATCTGTAAGCACAGATACGCAGTATTTT

J gene: TRBJ1-5
clone size: .
D gene: .
V gene: TRBV5-6
CDR3 protein: CASSTIRGNQPQHF
CDR3 DNA: TGTGCCAGCAGCACGATCCGGGGGAATCAGCCCCAGCATTTT

J gene: TRBJ2-5
clone size: .
D gene: .
V gene: TRBV6-1
CDR3 protein: CASSEVGGETQYF
CDR3 DNA: TGTGCCAGCAGTGAAGTGGGGGGAGAGACCCAGTACTTC

J gene: TRBJ2-3
clone size: .
D gene: .
V gene: TRBV5-8
CDR3 protein: CASRPGEGPRTDTQYF
CDR3 DNA: TGTGCCAGCAGACCGGGAGAGGGCCCGAGAACAGATACGCAGTATTTT

J gene: TRBJ2-3
clone size: .
D gene: TRBD1
V gene: TRBV7-3
CDR3 protein: CASSFGGWGQGISDTQYF
CDR3 DNA: TGTGCCAGCAGCTTTGGGGGTTGGGGACAGGGGATCTCAGATACGCAGTATTTT

J gene: TRBJ2-5
clone size: .
D gene: .
V gene: TRBV6-5
CDR3 protein: CASNGGPETQYF
CDR3 DNA: TGTGCCAGCAACGGGGGGCCGGAGACCCAGTACTTC

J gene: TRBJ1-1
clone size: .
D gene: TRBD1
V gene: TRBV5-4
CDR3 protein: CASSLGTGDTEAFF
CDR3 DNA: TGTGCCAGCAGCTTAGGGACAGGGGACACTGAAGCTTTCTTT

J gene: TRBJ2-5
clone size: .
D gene: TRBD2
V gene: TRBV11-2
CDR3 protein: CASSPPRGGALRSRETQYF
CDR3 DNA: TGTGCCAGCAGCCCCCCCCGCGGGGGGGCCTTACGGTCCCGGGAGACCCAGTACTTC

J gene: TRBJ1-6
clone size: .
D gene: .
V gene: TRBV9
CDR3 protein: CASSVVGVQSPLHF
CDR3 DNA: TGTGCCAGCAGCGTAGTCGGGGTCCAATCACCCCTCCACTTT

J gene: TRBJ2-7
clone size: .
D gene: TRBD2
V gene: TRBV6-5
CDR3 protein: CASSLAGGYEQYF
CDR3 DNA: TGTGCCAGCAGTTTAGCGGGGGGCTACGAGCAGTACTTC

J gene: TRBJ1-1
clone size: .
D gene: .
V gene: TRBV5-4
CDR3 protein: CASSLDRAGATEAFF
CDR3 DNA: TGTGCCAGCAGCTTGGACCGGGCGGGGGCCACTGAAGCTTTCTTT

J gene: TRBJ2-5
clone size: .
D gene: TRBD1
V gene: TRBV4-3
CDR3 protein: CASSQWTGSQETQYF
CDR3 DNA: TGCGCCAGCAGCCAATGGACAGGGAGCCAAGAGACCCAGTACTTC

J gene: TRBJ2-1
clone size: .
D gene: TRBD1
V gene: TRBV7-2
CDR3 protein: CASSLSTGQEQFF
CDR3 DNA: TGTGCCAGCAGCTTATCGACAGGGCAAGAGCAGTTCTTC

J gene: TRBJ1-1
clone size: .
D gene: TRBD1
V gene: TRBV13
CDR3 protein: CASSEGTADPNTEAFF
CDR3 DNA: TGTGCCAGCAGCGAGGGGACAGCGGACCCGAACACTGAAGCTTTCTTT

J gene: TRBJ2-1
clone size: .
D gene: TRBD2
V gene: TRBV29-1
CDR3 protein: CSVGLGLAGKQFF
CDR3 DNA: TGCAGCGTTGGTCTGGGACTAGCGGGGAAGCAGTTCTTC